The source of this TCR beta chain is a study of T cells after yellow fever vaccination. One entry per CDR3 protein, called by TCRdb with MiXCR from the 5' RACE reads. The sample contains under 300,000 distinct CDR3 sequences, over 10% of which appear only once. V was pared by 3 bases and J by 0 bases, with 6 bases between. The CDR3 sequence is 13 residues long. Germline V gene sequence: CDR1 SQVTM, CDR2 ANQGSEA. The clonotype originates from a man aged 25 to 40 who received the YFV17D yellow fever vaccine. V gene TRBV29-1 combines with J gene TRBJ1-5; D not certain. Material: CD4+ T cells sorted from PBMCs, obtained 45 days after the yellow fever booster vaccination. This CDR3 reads CSVEENSNQPQHF. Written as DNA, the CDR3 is TGCAGCGTTGAGGAGAATAGCAATCAGCCCCAGCATTTT.